This T cell receptor (beta chain) appears in the sequencing data of a study of blood T cells in healthy people across ages. CDR1 is SGHRS, CDR2 YFSETQ, per germline. The CDR3 totals 13 residues. Germline trimming cut 4 bases from V and 3 bases from J; bases unmatched to any gene: 1. This clonotype has at least ten counts. Peripheral blood from each donor was collected in a volume of ten milliliters. Together with a sample-barcoded 5' primer, a J-beta primer mix was included in a second PCR lasting roughly 7 to 11 cycles. TCRdb processed the 5' RACE reads anew with MiXCR; each CDR3 protein has one entry. The profile shows almost 550,000 distinct CDR3 sequences, 24% of them singletons. These records were also assigned to another study, of T cells of mothers and their children. That paper notes: The sample comes from fewer than 10 healthy Caucasian donors: mothers and children. Reads recorded for TCR beta CDR3 numbered over 9.5 million per mother and around 2.8 million per child.

The rearrangement links TRBV5-1 to TRBJ2-5, with 9 bases fitting TRBD1. Material: blood. This TCR was sampled from a boy between 5 and 17 years old in good health. CDR3 sequence: CASSTGGEETQYF. In DNA form, the CDR3 reads TGCGCCAGCAGCACAGGGGGCGAAGAGACCCAGTACTTC. The variable domain in full, completed from reference TRBV5-1 and TRBJ2-5, reads KAGVTQTPRYLIKTRGQQVTLSCSPISGHRSVSWYQQTPGQGLQFLFEYFSETQRNKGNFPGRFSGRQFSNSRSEMNVSTLELGDSALYLCASSTGGEETQYFGPGTRLLVL.